This TCR beta chain was captured in a study of blood T cells in healthy people across ages. Study-wide points: With unsorted PBMCs, a conclusive comparison of naive versus antigen-experienced cells was not possible. Per million T cells, the diversity of TCR beta decreased roughly linearly as age advanced. The unknown donor CMV status may have confounded expanded clonotype changes.

For this clonotype: The antigen is unknown.

In each sample, at least 6 million PBMCs were isolated. This CDR3 region has 13 residues. CDR1 and CDR2 from the germline V gene are SGHVS and FNYEAQ. The V end was cut by 1 base, the J end by 4 bases, with 7 bases between. Then a second PCR, running roughly 7 to 11 cycles, was carried out with a sample-barcoded 5' primer and a J-beta primer mix. MiXCR, run by TCRdb on the 5' RACE reads, gives a single entry per CDR3 protein. The sample carries 270,000 or so distinct CDR3 sequences, roughly 26% recorded once. The sequence derives from a woman between 70 and 85 years old in good health. Sequencing was done on a sample of blood. The chain combines TRBV7-6 with TRBJ2-5; D is unclear. The CDR3 nucleotides are TGTGCCAGCAGCTTAGAGTCAATAGAGACCCAGTACTTC. This sequence encodes CASSLESIETQYF.